This TCR beta chain stems from a study of blood T cell repertoires in COVID-19. Study-level information: Sources were T cells, B-cell-depleted T cells, or PBMCs; the material itself was cDNA or gDNA.

Per the study methods: Amplifying reference gene primers gave estimates of nucleated cell counts. The assay was immunoSEQ multiplex PCR, and TCRdb's table has in-frame clones only and misses some. The DNA was the basis for D and trimming; V, J and clone size are from that table. This sample has fewer than 500,000 clones, with approximately 90% found just once. V shed 1 base and J shed 3 bases, with 19 bases lying between them. Germline CDR1 is KGHSH and CDR2 is LQKENI. CDR3 length: 17 residues. The genes are TRBV18 and TRBJ2-7; no reliable D call. This TCR derives from a woman aged 18 to 35 with acute COVID-19. The sequencing sample was made of PBMCs or T cells enriched from blood (not recorded which). The CDR3 sequence: CASSPLSPGTYFYEQYF. In DNA, the CDR3 is TGTGCCAGCTCACCACTATCCCCAGGCACGTACTTCTACGAGCAGTACTTC.